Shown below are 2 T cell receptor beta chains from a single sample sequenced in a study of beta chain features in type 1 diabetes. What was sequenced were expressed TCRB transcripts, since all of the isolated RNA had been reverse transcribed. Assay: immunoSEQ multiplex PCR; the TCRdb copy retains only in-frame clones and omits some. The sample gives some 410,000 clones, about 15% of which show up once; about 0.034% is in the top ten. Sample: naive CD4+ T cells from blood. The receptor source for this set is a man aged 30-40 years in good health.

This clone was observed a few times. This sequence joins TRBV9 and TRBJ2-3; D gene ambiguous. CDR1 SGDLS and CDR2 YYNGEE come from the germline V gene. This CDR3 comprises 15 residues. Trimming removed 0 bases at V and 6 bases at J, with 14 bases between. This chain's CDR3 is CASSVVPAPTDTQYF. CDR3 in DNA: TGTGCCAGCAGCGTAGTTCCTGCGCCCACCGATACGCAGTATTTT. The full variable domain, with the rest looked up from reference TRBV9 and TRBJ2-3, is DSGVTQTPKHLITATGQRVTLRCSPRSGDLSVYWYQQSLDQGLQFLIQYYNGEERAKGNILERFSAQQFPDLHSELNLSSLELGDSALYFCASSVVPAPTDTQYFGPGTRLTVL.

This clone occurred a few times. CDR3 DNA sequence: TGTGCCAGCAGCCCCAGACCGGAGACCCAGTACTTC. Its protein is CASSPRPETQYF. V is TRBV28 and J is TRBJ2-5, with D uncertain. Germline CDR1 and CDR2: MDHEN and SYDVKM. Trimming pared 6 bases from V and 5 bases from J, leaving 10 bases between. This CDR3 has 12 amino acids.